This T cell receptor (beta chain) was found in a study of molecular identifiers for immune sequencing clone quantification. In TCRdb, the PCR reads were re-called with MiXCR into one record per CDR3 protein. The profile shows hundreds of thousands of distinct CDR3 sequences, 20% of them singletons. The V end was cut by 4 bases, the J end by 2 bases, with 9 bases between. Germline CDR1 is SNHLY and CDR2 is FYNNEI. The CDR3 is 15 amino acids. This clonotype showed up many times. This TCR came from a human donor in good health. Some libraries in this study had Jurkat cell RNA spiked in. The sample taken for sequencing was naive CD8+ T cells from blood, with Jurkat cell RNA spiked in. Subset noted: FACS-sorted CD8+CD4-CCR7+CD45RA+ naive T cells. The V call is TRBV2, the J call TRBJ2-6; D gene ambiguous. CDR3 DNA sequence: TGTGCCAGCAGTGGGGGTCCCCCTGGGGCCAACGTCCTGACTTTC. This gives the protein CASSGGPPGANVLTF.